This T cell receptor (beta chain) appears in the sequencing data of a study of T cell responses to AZD1222 COVID-19 vaccine. The CDR3 extends over 14 amino acids. With V trimmed by 2 bases and J by 9 bases, 9 bases remained unmatched. Germline V CDR1 and CDR2: ENHRY, SYGVKD. Study results and caveats: Spike-specific TCR breadth and depth rose after two AZD1222 doses. The study sampled repertoires only after the peak T cell response. The donor group comprised mostly white British people and more females; the analysis possibly underestimated clonal diversity.

Sequencing used immunoSEQ multiplex PCR; TCRdb keeps in-frame clones, though not all of them. Among about 160,000 clones listed, 75% to 95% were seen once. Second-dose intervals near 4 or 12 weeks were combined. Regarding this clone: The target antigen is unknown.

The sequence was obtained from an adult who received the AZD1222 COVID-19 vaccine. Sequences were derived from peripheral blood, sampled 28 days after the second AZD1222 dose. The chain employs TRBV10-3 and TRBJ2-5; TRBD2 aligns across 7 bases. The CDR3 nucleotides read TGTGCCATCAGTGAGCCGACTAGCCTCAGGGCCCAGTACTTC. Translating gives CAISEPTSLRAQYF.